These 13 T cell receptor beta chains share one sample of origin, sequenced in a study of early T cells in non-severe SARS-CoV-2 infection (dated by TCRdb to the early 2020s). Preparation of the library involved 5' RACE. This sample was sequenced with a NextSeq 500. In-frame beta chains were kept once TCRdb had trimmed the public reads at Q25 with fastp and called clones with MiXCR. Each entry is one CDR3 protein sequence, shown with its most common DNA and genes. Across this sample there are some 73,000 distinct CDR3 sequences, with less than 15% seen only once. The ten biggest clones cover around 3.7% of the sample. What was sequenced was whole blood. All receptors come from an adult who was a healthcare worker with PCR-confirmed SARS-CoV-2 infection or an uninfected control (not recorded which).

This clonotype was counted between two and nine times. CDR3: CASSSLEGAGYGYTF. DNA of the CDR3: TGTGCCAGCAGCTCCCTGGAAGGGGCTGGCTATGGCTACACCTTC. The chain couples TRBV11-2 to TRBJ1-2; D perhaps matches TRBD1 (5 bases). The germline CDR1 and CDR2 sequences are SGHAT and FQNNGV. The germline V and J ends were trimmed by 4 bases and 4 bases, with 16 bases remaining between them. CDR3 length: 15 residues.

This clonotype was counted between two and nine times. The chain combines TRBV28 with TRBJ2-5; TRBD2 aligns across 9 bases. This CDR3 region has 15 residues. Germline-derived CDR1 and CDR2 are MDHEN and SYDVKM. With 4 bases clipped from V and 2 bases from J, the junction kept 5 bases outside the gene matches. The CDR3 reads CASSYRGRGQETQYF. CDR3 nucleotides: TGTGCCAGCAGTTATCGCGGGAGGGGACAAGAGACCCAGTACTTC.

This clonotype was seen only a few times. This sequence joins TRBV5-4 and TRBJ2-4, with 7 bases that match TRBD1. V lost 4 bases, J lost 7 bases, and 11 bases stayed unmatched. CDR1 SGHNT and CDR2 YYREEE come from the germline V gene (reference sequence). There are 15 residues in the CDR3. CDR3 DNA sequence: TGTGCCAGCAGCCCCGGCCTAGACAGGGTTAACATTCAGTACTTC. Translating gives CASSPGLDRVNIQYF.

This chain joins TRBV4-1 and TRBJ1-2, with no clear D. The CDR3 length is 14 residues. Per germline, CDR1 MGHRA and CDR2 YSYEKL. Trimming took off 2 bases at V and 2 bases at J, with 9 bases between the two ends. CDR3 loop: CASSQREDNYGYTF. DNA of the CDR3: TGCGCCAGCAGCCAAAGAGAGGACAACTATGGCTACACCTTC.

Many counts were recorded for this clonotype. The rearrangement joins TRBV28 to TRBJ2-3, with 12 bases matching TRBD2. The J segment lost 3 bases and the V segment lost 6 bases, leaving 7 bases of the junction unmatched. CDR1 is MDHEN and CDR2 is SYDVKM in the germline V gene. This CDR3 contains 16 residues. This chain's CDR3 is CASSPHTSGRTDTQYF. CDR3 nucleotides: TGTGCCAGCAGCCCCCATACTAGCGGGAGGACAGATACGCAGTATTTT.

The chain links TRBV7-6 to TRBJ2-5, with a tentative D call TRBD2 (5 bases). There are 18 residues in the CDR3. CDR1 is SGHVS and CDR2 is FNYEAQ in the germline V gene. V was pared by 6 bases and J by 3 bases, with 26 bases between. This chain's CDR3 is CASRGAGLRRSEKETQYF. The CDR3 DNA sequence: TGTGCCAGCAGGGGAGCAGGCCTACGGCGGTCAGAGAAAGAGACCCAGTACTTC. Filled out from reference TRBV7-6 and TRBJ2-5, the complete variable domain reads GAGVSQSPRYKVTKRGQDVALRCDPISGHVSLYWYRQALGQGPEFLTYFNYEAQQDKSGLPNDRFSAERPEGSISTLTIQRTEQRDSAMYRCASRGAGLRRSEKETQYFGPGTRLLVL.

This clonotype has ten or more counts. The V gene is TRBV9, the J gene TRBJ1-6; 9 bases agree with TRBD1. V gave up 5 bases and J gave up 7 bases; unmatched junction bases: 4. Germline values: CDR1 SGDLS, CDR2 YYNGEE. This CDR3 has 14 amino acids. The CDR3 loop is CASSGTGSNSPLHF. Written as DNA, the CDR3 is TGTGCCAGCAGTGGGACAGGGAGCAATTCACCCCTCCACTTT.

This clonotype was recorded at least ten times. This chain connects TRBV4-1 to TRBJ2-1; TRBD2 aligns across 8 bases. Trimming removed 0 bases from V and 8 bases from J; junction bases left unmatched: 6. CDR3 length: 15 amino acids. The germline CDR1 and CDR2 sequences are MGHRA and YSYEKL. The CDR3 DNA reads TGCGCCAGCAGCCAAGATCCGGGAGGGCTGTATGAGCAGTTCTTC. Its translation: CASSQDPGGLYEQFF.

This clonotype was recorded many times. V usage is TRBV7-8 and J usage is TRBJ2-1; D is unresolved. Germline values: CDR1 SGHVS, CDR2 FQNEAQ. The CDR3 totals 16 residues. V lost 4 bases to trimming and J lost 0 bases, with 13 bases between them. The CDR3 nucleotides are TGTGCCAGCAGCTCCTACCGCAGAGGCTCCTACAATGAGCAGTTCTTC. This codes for CASSSYRRGSYNEQFF.

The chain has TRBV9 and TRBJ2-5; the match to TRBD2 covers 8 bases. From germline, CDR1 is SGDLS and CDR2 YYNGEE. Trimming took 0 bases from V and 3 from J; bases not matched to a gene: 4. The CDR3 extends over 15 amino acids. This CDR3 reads CASSVVAGFEETQYF. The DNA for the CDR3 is TGTGCCAGCAGCGTAGTAGCGGGATTCGAAGAGACCCAGTACTTC.

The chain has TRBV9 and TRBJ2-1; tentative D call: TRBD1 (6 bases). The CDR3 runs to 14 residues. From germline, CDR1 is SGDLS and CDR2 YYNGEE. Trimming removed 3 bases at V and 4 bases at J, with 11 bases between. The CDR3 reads CASSDKGGYNEQFF. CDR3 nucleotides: TGTGCCAGCAGCGATAAAGGGGGATACAATGAGCAGTTCTTC.

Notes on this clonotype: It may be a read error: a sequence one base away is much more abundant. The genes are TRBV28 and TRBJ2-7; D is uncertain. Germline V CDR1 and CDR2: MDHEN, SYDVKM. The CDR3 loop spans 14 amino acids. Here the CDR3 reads CANSTPASTYEQYF. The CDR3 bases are TGTGCCAACAGTACCCCGGCCTCGACCTACGAGCAGTACTTC.

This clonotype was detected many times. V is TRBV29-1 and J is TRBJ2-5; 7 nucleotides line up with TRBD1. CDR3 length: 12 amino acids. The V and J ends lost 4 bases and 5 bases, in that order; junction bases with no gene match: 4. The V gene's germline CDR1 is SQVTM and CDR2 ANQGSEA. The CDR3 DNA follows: TGCAGCGTTGGACAGGGTTCGGAGACCCAGTACTTC. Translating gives CSVGQGSETQYF. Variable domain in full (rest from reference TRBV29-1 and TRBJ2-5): SAVISQKPSRDICQRGTSLTIQCQVDSQVTMMFWYRQQPGQSLTLIATANQGSEATYESGFVIDKFPISRPNLTFSTLTVSNMSPEDSSIYLCSVGQGSETQYFGPGTRLLVL.